The rows below give T cell receptor beta chains drawn from one sample of a study of response to subunit inactivated influenza vaccine. Via MiXCR, TCRdb re-called the RT-PCR reads, giving one row per CDR3 protein. The table shows 710,000 or so distinct CDR3 sequences, with 15% to 19% occurring only once. Sequencing was performed on PBMCs from blood, taken approximately 12 days after vaccination. Receptors originate from a man aged 50-60 years who received an inactivated influenza vaccine. The CDR3 runs from the conserved cysteine through the conserved F or W. Fields, in order: clone size, J gene, D gene, V gene, CDR3 protein, CDR3 DNA. D genes are given only for firm matches. Size tells how often a clone was seen (once, few, many) or the class of an expanded clone, and some rows leave it out.

NA,TRBJ1-1,NA,TRBV15,CATSLGGRNTEAFF,TGTGCCACCAGCTTGGGGGGTCGGAACACTGAAGCTTTCTTT
NA,TRBJ2-7,TRBD1,TRBV20-1,CSAATGAGRYF,TGCAGTGCTGCGACAGGGGCCGGGCGTTACTTC
NA,TRBJ2-3,NA,TRBV6-2/TRBV6-3,CASSYSILGDTQYF,TGTGCCAGCAGTTACTCGATACTGGGAGATACGCAGTATTTT
NA,TRBJ1-6,NA,TRBV7-9,CASTLGDSPLHF,TGTGCCAGCACCCTAGGGGATTCACCCCTCCACTTT
NA,TRBJ2-5,NA,TRBV7-9,CASRGFRKGETQYF,TGTGCCAGCAGGGGTTTTAGGAAAGGGGAGACCCAGTACTTC
NA,TRBJ2-3,TRBD2,TRBV20-1,CSARASGGPLLDTQYF,TGCAGTGCTAGAGCCAGCGGGGGGCCTCTTTTGGATACGCAGTATTTT
few,TRBJ1-6,NA,TRBV20-1,CSARDLGGASYNSPLHF,TGCAGTGCTAGAGATTTAGGGGGGGCCTCCTATAATTCACCCCTCCACTTT
NA,TRBJ2-1,NA,TRBV12-3/TRBV12-4,CASSLSFGYNEQFF,TGTGCCAGCAGTTTGTCTTTCGGGTACAATGAGCAGTTCTTC
few,TRBJ2-7,NA,TRBV7-9,CASSRALFYEQYF,TGTGCCAGCAGCCGAGCACTCTTCTACGAGCAGTACTTC
once,TRBJ2-5,NA,TRBV28,CASSRGGRQETQYF,TGTGCCAGCAGTCGAGGAGGCAGACAAGAGACCCAGTACTTC
NA,TRBJ2-4,TRBD1,TRBV7-2,CASSFQGASGAKNIQYF,TGTGCCAGCAGCTTTCAGGGGGCGAGTGGAGCCAAAAACATTCAGTACTTC
NA,TRBJ2-1,NA,TRBV15,CATSRDFGGSSYNEQFF,TGTGCCACCAGCAGAGATTTTGGGGGGAGCTCCTACAATGAGCAGTTCTTC
NA,TRBJ2-5,TRBD2,TRBV5-1,CASSFGRGVSETQYF,TGCGCCAGCAGCTTCGGTCGGGGGGTCTCAGAGACCCAGTACTTC
NA,TRBJ1-2,TRBD1,TRBV12-3/TRBV12-4,CASSRDRLNYGYTF,TGTGCCAGCAGCCGGGACAGACTAAACTATGGCTACACCTTC
NA,TRBJ1-1,NA,TRBV5-1,CASSEDSLNTEAFF,TGCGCCAGCAGCGAGGACAGCTTGAACACTGAAGCTTTCTTT
many,TRBJ2-1,NA,TRBV10-1,CASSALSGNEQFF,TGCGCCAGCAGCGCCCTTTCAGGGAATGAGCAGTTCTTC
few,TRBJ2-5,NA,TRBV2,CASSEAGGTQYF,TGTGCCAGCAGTGAAGCCGGCGGGACCCAGTACTTC
NA,TRBJ1-6,NA,TRBV10-3,CAIRPTGENSPLHF,TGTGCCATCAGACCTACGGGAGAAAATTCACCCCTCCACTTT
few,TRBJ1-5,NA,TRBV19,CASSDQGQPQHF,TGTGCCAGTAGTGATCAGGGCCAGCCCCAGCATTTT
NA,TRBJ1-2,NA,TRBV4-3,CASSSRSPEGYGYTF,TGCGCCAGCAGCTCCCGGTCCCCGGAAGGGTATGGCTACACCTTC
NA,TRBJ2-7,TRBD2,TRBV12-3/TRBV12-4,CATSGGVTYEQYF,TGTGCCACCTCGGGGGGGGTGACCTACGAGCAGTACTTC
NA,TRBJ2-2,NA,TRBV24-1,CATSKEGTAGELFF,TGTGCCACCAGTAAAGAGGGTACCGCCGGGGAGCTGTTTTTT
NA,TRBJ2-2,TRBD1,TRBV18,CASSPQGAYNTGELFF,TGTGCCAGCTCCCCGCAGGGGGCTTACAACACCGGGGAGCTGTTTTTT
few,TRBJ2-5,TRBD2,TRBV29-1,CSASYGGRLSQETQYF,TGCAGCGCCAGTTATGGCGGGAGGCTCTCCCAAGAGACCCAGTACTTC
NA,TRBJ2-5,NA,TRBV12-3/TRBV12-4,CASRTMYQETQYF,TGTGCCAGCAGGACAATGTACCAAGAGACCCAGTACTTC
NA,TRBJ1-5,TRBD1,TRBV12-3/TRBV12-4,CASRDGDRSNQPQHF,TGTGCCAGCAGAGATGGGGACAGGAGCAATCAGCCCCAGCATTTT